A selection of T cell receptor beta chains follows, all from one sample in a study of T cells in tumors after PD-1 blockade. Profiling relied on immunoSEQ multiplex PCR, and the TCRdb table lists in-frame clones only, not all of them. The sample gives 4,000 to 5,000 clones, less than 80% of which show up once; about 15% is in the top ten. The sequenced sample was tumor tissue, obtained after anti-PD-1 treatment. Every receptor here comes from a human donor with basal cell carcinoma. The CDR3 runs from the conserved cysteine through the conserved F or W. The D gene is left open where the match is weak. For some rows the clone size is stated as once, few or many, or as a class when expanded; others skip it.

j_call d_call v_call clone_size cdr3_nt cdr3_aa
TRBJ2-7 - TRBV6-6 - TGTGCCAGCAGTGACAGCGGAAGGACGTCCTACGAGCAGTACTTC CASSDSGRTSYEQYF
TRBJ1-4 - TRBV7-9 - TGTGCCAGCAGCTTAGGGCAGATGAATGAAAAACTGTTTTTT CASSLGQMNEKLFF
TRBJ1-2 - TRBV6-1 few TGTGCCAGCAGCCTCCAGGGTAATAACTATGGCTACACCTTC CASSLQGNNYGYTF
TRBJ2-1 TRBD2 TRBV9 - TGTGCCAGCAGCGTAAGGCTAGCGGGAGGTCCCGGTATTTCCAATGAGCAGTTCTTC CASSVRLAGGPGISNEQFF
TRBJ1-2 - TRBV5-5 - TGTGCCAGCAGGCTGATAGGGGGAAAGGGTTATGGCTACACCTTC CASRLIGGKGYGYTF
TRBJ2-7 - TRBV12-3/TRBV12-4 - TGTGCCAGCAGTTGGGCCAGCTCCTACGAGCAGTACTTC CASSWASSYEQYF
TRBJ2-3 - TRBV7-3 medium-sized TGTGCCAGCAGCTCAACCGGGACTGAGGGAGATACGCAGTATTTT CASSSTGTEGDTQYF
TRBJ2-7 TRBD1 TRBV4-1 once TGCGCCAGCAGCCAAGGTGGTGCCGGACAGGGGGTGCAGTACTTC CASSQGGAGQGVQYF
TRBJ2-1 TRBD1 TRBV7-3 - TGTGCCAGCAGCTTAGTGGCCCTCGGGACAGGGGACAATGAGCAGTTCTTC CASSLVALGTGDNEQFF
TRBJ1-6 TRBD1 TRBV27 - TGTGCCAGCAGAACGAAAGGGACAGAGAATTCACCCCTCCACTTT CASRTKGTENSPLHF
TRBJ1-4 - TRBV9 - TGTGCCAGCAGCGTGAAGGGGACTAATGAAAAACTGTTTTTT CASSVKGTNEKLFF
TRBJ1-3 - TRBV13 - TGTGCCAGCAGCTTCGGGGCTCACTCTGGAAACACCATATATTTT CASSFGAHSGNTIYF
TRBJ1-5 - TRBV14 - TGTGCCAGCAGCGCTATCGCCGGGAGGTCCCAGCATTTT CASSAIAGRSQHF
TRBJ2-2 - TRBV7-3 - TGTGCCAGCAGCTTAACAAGAGCGAACACCGGGGAGCTGTTTTTT CASSLTRANTGELFF
TRBJ2-5 TRBD2 TRBV19 - TGTGCCAGTAGCTCCTGGGGAGGGGTGGCTGAGACCCAGTACTTC CASSSWGGVAETQYF
TRBJ2-1 TRBD2 TRBV5-5 - TGTGCCAGCAGCCTCGGACTAGCGAGTACTTACAATGAGCAGTTCTTC CASSLGLASTYNEQFF
TRBJ2-5 - TRBV6-2/TRBV6-3 - TGTGCCAGCAGTTACTCGTCGGTTTGGGGGACCCAGTACTTC CASSYSSVWGTQYF
TRBJ1-6 TRBD1 TRBV5-1 few TGCGCCAGCAGCTTTAGTGGGACAGGGATTAAGAATTCACCCCTCCACTTT CASSFSGTGIKNSPLHF
TRBJ2-1 - TRBV9 - TGTGCCAGCAGCCCGATCGGTTCAGGGAATGAGCAGTTCTTC CASSPIGSGNEQFF
TRBJ2-2 - TRBV7-9 - TGTGCCAGCAGCTCGAACCCGAACACCGGGGAGCTGTTTTTT CASSSNPNTGELFF
TRBJ2-3 - TRBV5-1 - TGCGCCAGCAGCTTGGGTACGGGAGAGATCACAGATACGCAGTATTTT CASSLGTGEITDTQYF
TRBJ2-6 - TRBV29-1 once TGCAGCGTTTTTGGCTCTGGGGCCAACGTCCTGACTTTC CSVFGSGANVLTF
TRBJ2-7 - TRBV23-1 - TGCGCCAGCAGTCAGAGGACAGACTACGAGCAGTACTTC CASSQRTDYEQYF
TRBJ2-3 - TRBV5-4 - TGTGCCAGCAGCCGCACAGGGTGGACAGATACGCAGTATTTT CASSRTGWTDTQYF
TRBJ1-4 - TRBV10-1 few TGCGCCAGCAGCGGGACCTTAGGAGATCCTAATGAAAAACTGTTTTTT CASSGTLGDPNEKLFF
TRBJ1-1 - TRBV6-5 - TGTGCCAGCAGTTCAGAAGGGAGGGACACTGAAGCTTTCTTT CASSSEGRDTEAFF
TRBJ2-5 TRBD1 TRBV9 once TGTGCCAGCAGCGCCGGGACAGGGGGCGTTGAGACCCAGTACTTC CASSAGTGGVETQYF
TRBJ1-1 TRBD1 TRBV18 - TGTGCCAGCTCACCTGGACAGGCTCGAAACACTGAAGCTTTCTTT CASSPGQARNTEAFF
TRBJ2-3 TRBD2 TRBV7-9 - TGTGCCAGCAGCCCGCCCAGCGGGAGGATCGCAGATACGCAGTATTTT CASSPPSGRIADTQYF
TRBJ2-5 TRBD2 TRBV28 - TGTGCCAGCAGCCGTAGCGGGGTGGGGGGAGAGACCCAGTACTTC CASSRSGVGGETQYF
TRBJ2-1 TRBD2 TRBV6-5 - TGTGCCAGCAAGCTAGCGGGATGGGGTGAGCAGTTCTTC CASKLAGWGEQFF
TRBJ1-1 TRBD1 TRBV4-3 - TGCGCCAGCGGTCAGGGGGCAACGGACACTGAAGCTTTCTTT CASGQGATDTEAFF
TRBJ2-5 TRBD2 TRBV28 few TGTGCCAGCAGTTTAATGGGGGGGAGGGCCCAAGAGACCCAGTACTTC CASSLMGGRAQETQYF
TRBJ2-5 - TRBV6-6 - TGTGCCAGCAGTCGATCTGGGCAGACGCAAGAGACCCAGTACTTC CASSRSGQTQETQYF
TRBJ2-3 - TRBV5-4 - TGTGCCAGCAGCTTGGAGCTAGAACAACATACGCAGTATTTT CASSLELEQHTQYF
TRBJ2-2 TRBD2 TRBV7-2 once TGTGCCAGCAGCTTCCTTAGCGGGGGGGCCTCAGGGGAGCTGTTTTTT CASSFLSGGASGELFF
TRBJ2-5 - TRBV9 - TGTGCCAGCAGCGTATTAGGGGGGGCAGGTCAGACCCAGTACTTC CASSVLGGAGQTQYF
TRBJ2-7 TRBD2 TRBV20-1 - TGCAGTGCTAGTAGCGGGAGTCTCTCCTACGAGCAGTACTTC CSASSGSLSYEQYF
TRBJ2-3 TRBD2 TRBV10-2 - TGCGCCAGCAGTGAAGCGGGACTGCAGTATTTT CASSEAGLQYF
TRBJ1-6 - TRBV28 - TGTGCCAGCGAGGCATACCATTCACCCCTCCACTTT CASEAYHSPLHF
TRBJ2-3 - TRBV6-4 - TGTGCCAGCAGTGGGAGGGGGTATACGCAGTATTTT CASSGRGYTQYF
TRBJ2-5 TRBD1 TRBV19 - TGTGCCAGTAGTATCGGTCAGGGGGCAGAGACCCAGTACTTC CASSIGQGAETQYF
TRBJ2-1 - TRBV10-2 - TGCGCCAGCAGTAACCAGGGGTCCTACAATGAGCAGTTCTTC CASSNQGSYNEQFF
TRBJ1-2 - TRBV2 few TGTGCCAGCAGTGTCGCCAGGAACTATGGCTACACCTTC CASSVARNYGYTF
TRBJ2-7 - TRBV7-2 - TGTGCCAGCAGGGAGACAAGACAGTCCTACGAGCAGTACTTC CASRETRQSYEQYF
TRBJ2-2 - TRBV5-4 - TGTGCCAGCAGCTTTTACACCGGGGAGCTGTTTTTT CASSFYTGELFF
TRBJ2-3 TRBD2 TRBV4-1 - TGCGCCAGCAGCCACACTAGCGGAGGGGGGACAGATACGCAGTATTTT CASSHTSGGGTDTQYF
TRBJ1-5 TRBD1 TRBV28 - TGTGCCAGCAGTTGGGACAGGGGAAATCAGCCCCAGCATTTT CASSWDRGNQPQHF
TRBJ2-7 - TRBV28 once TGTGCCAGCAGTCCAAACTGGGGGTGGGTTGAAGGGTCCTACGAGCAGTACTTC CASSPNWGWVEGSYEQYF
TRBJ2-7 TRBD1 TRBV27 - TGTGCCAGCAGTAGACCGCGGCAGGGGGTTTACGAGCAGTACTTC CASSRPRQGVYEQYF
TRBJ2-1 - TRBV19 - TGTGCCAGTAACTCATGGGACACGAGTTTTTACAATGAGCAGTTCTTC CASNSWDTSFYNEQFF